The rows below give T cell receptor beta chains drawn from one sample of a study of PD-L1 blockade in urothelial cancer. Generated by immunoSEQ multiplex PCR, the TCRdb table keeps only in-frame clones and is missing some. The sample lists roughly 40,000 clones; about 90% were seen once. Sequences were derived from PBMCs, sampled around atezolizumab (anti-PD-L1) treatment. These receptors were taken from a man between 65 and 85 years old with urothelial cancer. Each CDR3 is given with its conserved first and last residue. D genes are given only for firm matches. Not all rows give a size; the values are once, few, many and, for expanded clones, a class.

TRBJ2-3,.,TRBD2,TRBV27,17,CASSLFLAGGSTDTQYF,TGTGCCAGCAGTTTATTCCTAGCGGGAGGGTCCACAGATACGCAGTATTTT
TRBJ2-3,.,TRBD2,TRBV15,21,CATSAGIPGLAGERRTDTQYF,TGTGCCACCAGCGCCGGGATACCGGGACTAGCGGGAGAGCGAAGAACAGATACGCAGTATTTT
TRBJ2-5,.,.,TRBV5-6,15,CASSLAAGIQETQYF,TGTGCCAGCAGCTTGGCTGCGGGGATCCAAGAGACCCAGTACTTC
TRBJ1-1,few,.,TRBV25-1,13,CASSQDKGTEAFF,TGTGCCAGCAGTCAGGACAAGGGCACTGAAGCTTTCTTT
TRBJ2-3,once,.,TRBV6-1,13,CAIGGGNTDTQYF,TGTGCCATTGGAGGCGGGAACACAGATACGCAGTATTTT
TRBJ1-4,.,.,TRBV4-2,18,CASSQDSRVGGPNEKLFF,TGTGCCAGCAGCCAAGATAGTAGGGTGGGAGGCCCAAATGAAAAACTGTTTTTT
TRBJ1-5,.,TRBD1,TRBV19,16,CASSRRTGKGEQPQHF,TGTGCCAGTAGCCGACGGACAGGGAAAGGTGAACAGCCCCAGCATTTT
TRBJ2-7,.,TRBD2,TRBV27,13,CASRPSGSTGQYF,TGTGCCAGCAGACCCAGCGGGAGTACAGGGCAGTACTTC
TRBJ2-7,once,.,TRBV27,16,CASSSPGQRAAYEQYF,TGTGCCAGCAGTTCTCCGGGACAGCGGGCAGCCTACGAGCAGTACTTC
TRBJ2-1,once,.,TRBV5-4,16,CASSTGQVGVNNEQFF,TGTGCCAGCAGCACCGGTCAGGTGGGAGTTAACAATGAGCAGTTCTTC
TRBJ1-5,.,.,TRBV7-9,17,CASSLRFRGREGQPQHF,TGTGCCAGCAGCTTAAGGTTTAGGGGCAGGGAAGGTCAGCCCCAGCATTTT
TRBJ1-2,few,.,TRBV7-9,13,CASSLDSIYGYTF,TGTGCCAGCAGCCTGGACAGTATCTATGGCTACACCTTC
TRBJ1-1,.,.,TRBV19,14,CASSYRAGNTEAFF,TGTGCCAGTAGCTACAGGGCGGGGAACACTGAAGCTTTCTTT
TRBJ2-7,.,TRBD2,TRBV10-1,12,CASRREYYEQYF,TGCGCCAGCAGGCGGGAGTACTACGAGCAGTACTTC
TRBJ2-1,.,.,TRBV5-4,15,CASRPFWRAENEQFF,TGTGCCAGCAGGCCTTTTTGGAGGGCGGAGAATGAGCAGTTCTTC
TRBJ2-1,.,TRBD2,TRBV18,16,CASSPLGTSGFNEQFF,TGTGCCAGCTCACCACTAGGGACTAGCGGGTTCAATGAGCAGTTCTTC
TRBJ2-2,.,.,TRBV6-6,14,CASSYSSNTGELFF,TGTGCCAGCAGTTACAGCTCGAACACCGGGGAGCTGTTTTTT
TRBJ2-1,.,TRBD2,TRBV28,15,CASRSEPSGVDEQFF,TGTGCCAGCAGAAGTGAGCCTAGCGGGGTGGATGAGCAGTTCTTC
TRBJ2-1,.,.,TRBV6-5,12,CASSQGKGEQFF,TGTGCCAGCAGTCAGGGGAAGGGTGAGCAGTTCTTC